This T cell receptor beta chain was found in a study of healthy donors' naive CD4 and CD8 T cells. V lost 6 bases and J 2 bases, leaving 13 bases between the germline ends. The CDR3 is 14 residues long. Germline V CDR1 and CDR2: KGHSH, LQKENI. Study conclusions and caveats: Chains were not paired, since alpha and beta were sequenced in bulk.

In the case of this clonotype: Antigen specificity is unknown.

Starting from roughly 0.55 ug of total RNA, TCR libraries were made with linear amplification. Original handling: From roughly 5 healthy donors, around 78,000 rearranged TCR alpha transcripts were sequenced. TCRdb called the reads again in MiXCR, with one record for every CDR3 protein. The V and J calls follow TCRdb's processing rather than the paper's. The sample lists 150,000 to 200,000 distinct CDR3 sequences; under 85% were seen once. J is TRBJ2-5 and V is TRBV18; D not resolved. The receptor's source is a pool of human donors in good health; the sample pools cells from several healthy donors. Input material: naive CD4+ and CD8+ T cells sorted from blood, pooled from several donors. This CDR3 reads CASSPGRSQETQYF. CDR3 DNA sequence: TGTGCCAGCTCCCCCGGGCGGTCTCAAGAGACCCAGTACTTC. Together with reference TRBV18 and TRBJ2-5, the CDR3 gives the full variable domain: NAGVMQNPRHLVRRRGQEARLRCSPMKGHSHVYWYRQLPEEGLKFMVYLQKENIIDESGMPKERFSAEFPKEGPSILRIQQVVRGDSAAYFCASSPGRSQETQYFGPGTRLLVL.